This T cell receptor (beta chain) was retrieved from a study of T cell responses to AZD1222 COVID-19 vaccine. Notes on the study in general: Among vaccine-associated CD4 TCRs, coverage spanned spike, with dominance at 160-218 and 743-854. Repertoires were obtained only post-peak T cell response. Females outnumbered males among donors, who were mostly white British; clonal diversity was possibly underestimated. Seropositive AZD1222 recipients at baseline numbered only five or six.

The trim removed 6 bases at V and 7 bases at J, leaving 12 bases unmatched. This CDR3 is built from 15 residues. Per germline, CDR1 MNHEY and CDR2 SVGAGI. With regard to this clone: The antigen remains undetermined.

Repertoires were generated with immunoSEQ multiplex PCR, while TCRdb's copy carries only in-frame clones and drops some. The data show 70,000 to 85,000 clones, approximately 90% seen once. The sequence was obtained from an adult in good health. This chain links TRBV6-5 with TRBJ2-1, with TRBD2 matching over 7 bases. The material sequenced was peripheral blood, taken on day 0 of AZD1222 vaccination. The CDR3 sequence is CASRSSTSRRNEQFF. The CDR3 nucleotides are TGTGCCAGCAGATCTTCGACTAGCAGGAGGAATGAGCAGTTCTTC.